The next 21 T cell receptor beta chains were all read from a single sample in a study of vaccination effects on CD4 cells after COVID-19. Here immunoSEQ multiplex PCR was the method, and the copy in TCRdb shows in-frame clones only, minus some. The table lists 20,000 to 25,000 clones, 69% of them singletons. These receptors are not linked to any known antigen. Ahead of sequencing, the ViraFEST assay grew antigen-specific CD4+ T cells using viral peptide pools. After less than twelve days in culture, the CD4+ T cells were isolated. Either the mRNA-1273 or the BNT162b2 vaccine was given to participants as two doses. The starting material was CD4+ T cells from PBMCs cultured with SARS-CoV-2 spike peptides, obtained after COVID-19 vaccination. Receptors originate from a human donor who received a COVID-19 vaccine.

This rearrangement joins TRBV25-1 to TRBJ2-3, with TRBD1 identical over 7 bases. V trimming: 11 bases; J trimming: 3 bases; junction bases outside the gene matches: 14. This CDR3 contains 15 residues. Germline V gene lookup returns CDR1 MGHDK and CDR2 SYGVNS. This CDR3 is CAAQRSPGGTDTQYF. In DNA, the CDR3 is TGTGCCGCTCAGAGAAGTCCAGGGGGTACAGATACGCAGTATTTT.

The chain couples TRBV4-1 to TRBJ2-3; 8 positions agree with TRBD2. Unmatched junction bases numbered 5, after V lost 3 bases and J lost 6 bases. The CDR3 runs 14 residues. CDR1 and CDR2 (germline): MGHRA, YSYEKL. The CDR3 coding sequence is TGCGCCAGCAGCCACGGACTAGCTGAGGATACGCAGTATTTT. This encodes CASSHGLAEDTQYF.

This clone was seen more than once but under ten times. The V call is TRBV25-1, the J call TRBJ1-4, with 8 bases lining up with TRBD1. Germline CDR1 and CDR2: MGHDK and SYGVNS. This CDR3 has 14 residues. V lost 4 bases to trimming and J lost 5 bases; unmatched junction nucleotides: 3. CDR3 in DNA: TGTGCCAGCAGTGTGGGACAGGCCAATGAAAAACTGTTTTTT. This gives the protein CASSVGQANEKLFF.

The rearrangement uses TRBV5-1 and TRBJ2-3; TRBD2 matches at 7 bases. J lost 5 bases, V lost 4 bases, and 7 bases had no gene match. The germline gives CDR1 SGHRS, CDR2 YFSETQ. The CDR3 covers 14 residues. CDR3 DNA: TGCGCCAGCAGCAACGGGACTAACGTAGATACGCAGTATTTT. Protein sequence: CASSNGTNVDTQYF.

The rearrangement joins TRBV19 to TRBJ1-6, with no clear D. This CDR3 spans 12 amino acids. Trimming left V 5 bases short and J 9 bases short, with 8 bases between. Germline loops: CDR1 LNHDA, CDR2 SQIVND (reference sequence). The CDR3 loop reads CASSLGVSPLHF. CDR3 nucleotides: TGTGCCAGTAGTCTTGGGGTTTCACCCCTCCACTTT.

The rearrangement uses TRBV11-2 and TRBJ2-5; the D is unclear. Deletions cut 1 base from V and 2 bases from J, with 2 bases between. Germline V CDR1 and CDR2: SGHAT, FQNNGV. The CDR3 has 12 amino acids. The CDR3 nucleotides read TGTGCCAGCAGCTTAGTTCAAGAGACCCAGTACTTC. Protein: CASSLVQETQYF.

This chain uses TRBV4-1 with TRBJ2-5, with 9 bases that match TRBD1. The CDR3 consists of 18 residues. In germline, CDR1 is MGHRA, CDR2 YSYEKL. Trimming at V came to 1 base and at J to 6 bases, leaving 15 bases not matched to a gene. Here the CDR3 reads CASSQVIGLQGATKTQYF. DNA for the CDR3: TGCGCCAGCAGCCAAGTCATCGGGCTACAGGGGGCCACAAAGACCCAGTACTTC.

V is TRBV19 and J is TRBJ2-5; 10 positions match TRBD2. The ends lost 6 bases at V and 2 bases at J; junction bases unmatched: 12. CDR3 length: 17 residues. CDR1 is LNHDA and CDR2 is SQIVND in the germline V gene (reference sequence). CDR3 region: CASSRLAGVETQETQYF. In DNA form, the CDR3 reads TGTGCCAGTAGCCGACTAGCGGGCGTGGAGACTCAAGAGACCCAGTACTTC. The full variable domain, completed using reference TRBV19 and TRBJ2-5, is DGGITQSPKYLFRKEGQNVTLSCEQNLNHDAMYWYRQDPGQGLRLIYYSQIVNDFQKGDIAEGYSVSREKKESFPLTVTSAQKNPTAFYLCASSRLAGVETQETQYFGPGTRLLVL.

V is TRBV3-1 (or the pseudogene TRBV3-2) and J is TRBJ2-7, with D possibly being TRBD2 (6 bases). V was trimmed by 5 bases and J by 0 bases, leaving 8 bases between them. In germline, CDR1 is LGHDT, CDR2 YNNKEL (reference sequence). The CDR3 contains 13 residues. CDR3 protein: CASSFSGSYEQYF. In DNA form, the CDR3 reads TGTGCCAGCAGCTTTAGCGGCTCCTACGAGCAGTACTTC.

V is TRBV6-4 and J is TRBJ1-6, with D uncertain. CDR3 size: 13 residues. From germline, CDR1 is MRHNA and CDR2 SNTAGT. The V gene lost 2 bases and the J gene lost 10 bases, with 9 bases spanning the gap. The CDR3 DNA sequence: TGTGCCAGCAGTGACGGGGAAGGATCACCCCTCCACTTT. The encoded protein is CASSDGEGSPLHF.

The chain combines TRBV5-6 with TRBJ1-2, with 8 bases that match TRBD1. The CDR3 sequence is 13 residues long. Germline V gene lookup returns CDR1 SGHDT and CDR2 YYEEEE. J gave up 5 bases and V 3 bases, and 3 bases lay outside the gene matches. The chain's CDR3 is CASSSGQGYGYTF. CDR3 nucleotide sequence: TGTGCCAGCAGCTCTGGACAGGGATATGGCTACACCTTC.

This clone has just one count. The chain links TRBV20-1 to TRBJ2-5; D remains unclear. The CDR3 is 11 residues long. The germline CDR1 and CDR2 sequences are DFQATT and SNEGSKA (reference sequence). Trimming left V 3 bases short and J 9 bases short, with 11 bases between. CDR3 nucleotide sequence: TGCAGTGCTAGTCCCGGTGAGGCCCAGTACTTC. Its translation: CSASPGEAQYF.

The chain couples TRBV6-1 to TRBJ2-4, with D uncertain. Germline lookup yields CDR1 MNHNS and CDR2 SASEGT. The ends were cut back, 1 base at V and 6 bases at J, with 1 base in the middle. The CDR3 runs to 11 residues. The CDR3 nucleotides are TGTGCCAGCAGTGAAGTAAACATTCAGTACTTC. It specifies CASSEVNIQYF.

The V gene is TRBV9, the J gene TRBJ1-1; no firm D call. The CDR3 spans 16 residues. In germline, CDR1 is SGDLS, CDR2 YYNGEE. Trimming pared 0 bases from V and 3 bases from J, leaving 15 bases between. The CDR3 region has the DNA TGTGCCAGCAGCGTAGGGGCGGGGTCCTGGGACACTGAAGCTTTCTTT. Its protein product is CASSVGAGSWDTEAFF. The full variable domain, rest sourced from reference TRBV9 and TRBJ1-1, is DSGVTQTPKHLITATGQRVTLRCSPRSGDLSVYWYQQSLDQGLQFLIQYYNGEERAKGNILERFSAQQFPDLHSELNLSSLELGDSALYFCASSVGAGSWDTEAFFGQGTRLTVV.

The rearrangement joins TRBV3-1 (or the pseudogene TRBV3-2) to TRBJ2-7, with D possibly being TRBD1 or TRBD2 (5 bases each). There are 15 residues in the CDR3. V was shortened by 1 base and J by 4 bases, with 14 bases between the two germline ends. CDR1 LGHDT and CDR2 YNNKEL come from the germline V gene (reference sequence). The CDR3 bases are TGTGCCAGCAGCCAAGCCCCCGGGACCGAATACGAGCAGTACTTC. It encodes CASSQAPGTEYEQYF.

J is TRBJ2-2 and V is TRBV10-3; D is uncertain. Germline V gives CDR1 ENHRY, CDR2 SYGVKD. Trimming stripped 7 bases from V and 5 bases from J, with 14 bases between. CDR3 length: 14 amino acids. CDR3 DNA sequence: TGTGCCATCACCCCAAGACCGGAGACCGGGGAGCTGTTTTTT. Encoded protein: CAITPRPETGELFF.

V and J are TRBV5-1 and TRBJ2-3, with a possible D match to TRBD2 (5 bases). CDR1 and CDR2 from the germline V gene are SGHRS and YFSETQ. The ends were cut back, 1 base at V and 0 bases at J, with 12 bases in the middle. The length of the CDR3 is 16 residues. The CDR3 bases are TGCGCCAGCAGCTTGTCAAGGGCGGGTAGCACAGATACGCAGTATTTT. Its protein is CASSLSRAGSTDTQYF.

The chain recombines TRBV18 with TRBJ1-1; D is unresolved. Germline CDR1 and CDR2: KGHSH and LQKENI. The CDR3 has 12 amino acids. Trimming removed 3 bases at V and 0 bases at J, with 2 bases between. CDR3 in DNA: TGTGCCAGCTCACCCTTGAACACTGAAGCTTTCTTT. Protein: CASSPLNTEAFF.

The chain combines TRBV6-5 with TRBJ1-5; the match to TRBD1 covers 9 bases. Germline assignment: CDR1 MNHEY and CDR2 SVGAGI. Trimming at V came to 7 bases and at J to 7 bases, leaving 11 bases not matched to a gene. The CDR3 is 15 amino acids. This CDR3 reads CASTAHGGTGQPQHF. The CDR3 bases are TGTGCCAGCACTGCCCACGGAGGGACAGGGCAGCCCCAGCATTTT.

This clone has only a few counts. The chain is built from TRBV6-6 and TRBJ2-7, with 8 bases identical to TRBD1. From germline, CDR1 is MNHNY and CDR2 SVGAGI (reference sequence). Germline trimming cut 7 bases from V and 4 bases from J; bases unmatched to any gene: 9. This CDR3 spans 14 amino acids. The DNA of the CDR3 is TGTGCCAGCATAGACAGGGGTTCTTCGTACGAGCAGTACTTC. Its protein product is CASIDRGSSYEQYF.

The chain joins TRBV27 to TRBJ1-2; D is unresolved. The CDR3 covers 13 residues. Deletions cut 3 bases from V and 7 bases from J, with 12 bases between. From germline, CDR1 is MNHEY and CDR2 SMNVEV (reference sequence). The CDR3 loop reads CASSFSGLGGYTF. The DNA of the CDR3 is TGTGCCAGCAGTTTCTCCGGACTGGGTGGCTACACCTTC.